The clone carrying this T cell receptor beta chain was detected once. Its antigen is undetermined. This sample is part of a study of radiotherapy plus CTLA-4 blockade in lung cancer. TCRdb's table, derived via immunoSEQ multiplex PCR, lists solely in-frame clones and lacks some. The sample consists of more than 75,000 clones, approximately 75% of them appearing once. V lost 6 bases and J lost 5; bases outside the gene matches: 17. The CDR3 runs 18 residues. Germline V lookup: CDR1 LNHDA, CDR2 SQIVND (reference sequence). Study conclusions and caveats: Best predicting response, reportedly, were early blood T cell clone dynamics, with interferon-beta. In blood, after radiotherapy plus ipilimumab, tumor-derived TCR clones expanded.

The chain has TRBV19 and TRBJ1-5, with TRBD1 matching over 9 bases. The TCR comes from a human donor with non-small cell lung cancer who had a partial response to radiotherapy plus ipilimumab. Some clones in this sample may be carry-over from other donors' samples. The input for sequencing was peripheral blood, taken from a patient treated with radiotherapy plus ipilimumab. The CDR3 nucleotides are TGTGCCAGTAGCACATTTCGTACCGGGACAGGGTTGTATCAGCCCCAGCATTTT. It translates to CASSTFRTGTGLYQPQHF.